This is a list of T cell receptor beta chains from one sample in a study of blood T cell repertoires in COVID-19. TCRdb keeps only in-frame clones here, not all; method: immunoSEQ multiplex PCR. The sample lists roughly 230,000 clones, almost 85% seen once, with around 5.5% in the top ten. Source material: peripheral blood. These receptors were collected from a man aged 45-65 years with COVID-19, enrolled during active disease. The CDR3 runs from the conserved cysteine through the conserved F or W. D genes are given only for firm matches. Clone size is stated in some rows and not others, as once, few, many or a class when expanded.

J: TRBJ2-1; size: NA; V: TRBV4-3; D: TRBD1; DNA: TGCGCCAGCAGCCAATCGAGGGGGACAGGGTGGGGCAATGAGCAGTTCTTC; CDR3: CASSQSRGTGWGNEQFF
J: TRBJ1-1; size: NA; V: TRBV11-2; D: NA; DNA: TGTGCCAGCAGCTTGGGTTACTCCTCGGGCACTGAAGCTTTCTTT; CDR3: CASSLGYSSGTEAFF
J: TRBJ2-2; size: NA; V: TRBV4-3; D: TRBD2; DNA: TGCGCCAGCAGCCAAGACCCCCCACGGGGGGGCTACACCGGGGAGCTGTTTTTT; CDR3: CASSQDPPRGGYTGELFF
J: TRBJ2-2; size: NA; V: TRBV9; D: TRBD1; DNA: TGTGCCAGCAGCGTAGGTGAAGGGGGCCACAACACCGGGGAGCTGTTTTTT; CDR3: CASSVGEGGHNTGELFF
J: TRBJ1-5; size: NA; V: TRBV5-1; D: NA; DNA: TGCGCCAGCAGCTTGGTCCAGGGTATTAGGGGTTCAGACGGTCAGCCCCAGCATTTT; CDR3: CASSLVQGIRGSDGQPQHF
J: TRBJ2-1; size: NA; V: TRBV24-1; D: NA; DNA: TGTGCCACCAGCCCCCGTGTAAGCGGGTACAATGAGCAGTTCTTC; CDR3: CATSPRVSGYNEQFF
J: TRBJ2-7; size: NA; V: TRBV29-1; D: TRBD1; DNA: TGCAGCGTTTTCGGACAGGGGAGCTCCTACGAGCAGTACTTC; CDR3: CSVFGQGSSYEQYF
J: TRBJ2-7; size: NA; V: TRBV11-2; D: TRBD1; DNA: TGTGCCAGCAGCTTCTGGGGACAGAGAGGGGTCTACGAGCAGTACTTC; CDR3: CASSFWGQRGVYEQYF
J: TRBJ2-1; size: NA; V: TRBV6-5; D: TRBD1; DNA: TGTGCCAGCAGTTACTCGAACAGGGGGTTCTACAATGAGCAGTTCTTC; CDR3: CASSYSNRGFYNEQFF
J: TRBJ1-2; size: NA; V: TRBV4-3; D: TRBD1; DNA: TGCGCCAGCAGCCAAGAACCTTTCAACAGGGGGGGGTATGGCTACACCTTC; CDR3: CASSQEPFNRGGYGYTF
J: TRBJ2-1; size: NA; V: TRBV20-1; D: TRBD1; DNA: TGCAGTGCTAGTAGGGACAGGGGTTACAATGAGCAGTTCTTC; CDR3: CSASRDRGYNEQFF
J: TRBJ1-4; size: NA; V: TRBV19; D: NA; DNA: TGTGCCAGTAGGACAACGGCGGGGGAAAAACTGTTTTTT; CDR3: CASRTTAGEKLFF
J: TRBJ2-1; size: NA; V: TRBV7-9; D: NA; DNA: TGTGCCAGCAGCCCGAGGGCATCCCTCAATGAGCAGTTCTTC; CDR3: CASSPRASLNEQFF
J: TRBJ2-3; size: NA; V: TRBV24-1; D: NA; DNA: TGTGCCACCAGTCCGGAGTGGATAGCTTCAGATACGCAGTATTTT; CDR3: CATSPEWIASDTQYF
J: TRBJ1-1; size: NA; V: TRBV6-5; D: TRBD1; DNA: TGTGCCAGCAGATGGACAGGGAGTAACACTGAAGCTTTCTTT; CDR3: CASRWTGSNTEAFF
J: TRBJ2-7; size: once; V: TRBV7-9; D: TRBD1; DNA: TGTGCCAGCAGCGGACAGGGTGGAGAGCAGTACTTC; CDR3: CASSGQGGEQYF
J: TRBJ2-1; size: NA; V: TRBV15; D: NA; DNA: TGTGCCACCAGCAGATTAGTTTCAGGCAATGAGCAGTTCTTC; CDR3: CATSRLVSGNEQFF
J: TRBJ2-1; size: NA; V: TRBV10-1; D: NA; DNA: TGCGCCAGCAGTGGAGTTCTACAGGAAAATGAGCAGTTCTTC; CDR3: CASSGVLQENEQFF
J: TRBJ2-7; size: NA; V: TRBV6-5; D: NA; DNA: TGTGCCAGCAGTCTATCCCAGGGGTCGTCCTACGAGCAGTACTTC; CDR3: CASSLSQGSSYEQYF
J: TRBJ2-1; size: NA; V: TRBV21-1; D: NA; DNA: TGTGCCAGCAGCAAATTTATTCGGGGGGCTCGATACAATGAGCAGTTCTTC; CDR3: CASSKFIRGARYNEQFF
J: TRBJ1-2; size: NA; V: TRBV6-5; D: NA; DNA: TGTGCCAGCAGTTACTCGAAGGGCAGGGTCTATGGCTACACCTTC; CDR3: CASSYSKGRVYGYTF
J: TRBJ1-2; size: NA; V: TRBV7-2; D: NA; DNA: TGTGCCAGCAGCGCAGCCCGAATGACAGGAAAATATGGCTACACCTTC; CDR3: CASSAARMTGKYGYTF
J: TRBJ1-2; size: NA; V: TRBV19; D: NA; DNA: TGTGCCAGTAGTATAAGGGGGTATGGCTACACCTTC; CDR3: CASSIRGYGYTF
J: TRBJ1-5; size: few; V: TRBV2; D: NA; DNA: TGTGCCAGCAGTGAAGCGCCCGGGGACATAGACAATCAGCCCCAGCATTTT; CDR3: CASSEAPGDIDNQPQHF
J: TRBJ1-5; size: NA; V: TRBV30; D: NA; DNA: TGTGCCTGGAGTCCCGGAGGCAATCAGCCCCAGCATTTT; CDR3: CAWSPGGNQPQHF
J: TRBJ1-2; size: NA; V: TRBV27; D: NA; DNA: TGTGCCAGCAGATCGTACGGACAGCTTAACTATGGCTACACCTTC; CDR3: CASRSYGQLNYGYTF
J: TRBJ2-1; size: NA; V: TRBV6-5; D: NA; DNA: TGTGCCAGCAGGGATCCATCGATTGGAGGGAATGAGCAGTTCTTC; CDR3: CASRDPSIGGNEQFF
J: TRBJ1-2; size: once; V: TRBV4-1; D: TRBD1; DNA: TGCGCCAGCAGCCAAGAGCGACAGGGGACTAACTATGGCTACACCTTC; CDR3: CASSQERQGTNYGYTF
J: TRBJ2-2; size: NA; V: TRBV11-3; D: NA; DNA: TGTGCCAGCAGCCCCCCTTCCGGGGAGCTGTTTTTT; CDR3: CASSPPSGELFF
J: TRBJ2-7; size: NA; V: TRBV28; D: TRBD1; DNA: TGTGCCAGCAGGACTAGGACAGGGATCAGCTCCTACGAGCAGTACTTC; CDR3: CASRTRTGISSYEQYF
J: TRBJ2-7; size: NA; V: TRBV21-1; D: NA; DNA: TGTGCCAGCAGCAAAGAATTGACAGTCTCCTACGAGCAGTACTTC; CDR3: CASSKELTVSYEQYF
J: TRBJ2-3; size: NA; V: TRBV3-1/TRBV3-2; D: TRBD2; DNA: TGTGCCAGCAGCCCAGGTCCGGGACTAGTGACTGATACGCAGTATTTT; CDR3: CASSPGPGLVTDTQYF